This T cell receptor beta chain came from a study of blood T cell repertoires in COVID-19. In the study overall: The United States, Italy and Spain provided the acute and convalescent COVID-19 samples. From T cells, B-cell-depleted T cells, or PBMCs came the material, which was cDNA or gDNA.

Authors' processing steps: Reference gene primers were amplified, and this amplification served to estimate nucleated cell counts. The method was immunoSEQ multiplex PCR; TCRdb's version includes in-frame clones alone and lacks a portion of them. V, J and clone size were drawn from that table, and D and trimming were deduced from the DNA. The sample records 140,000 or so clones, about 88% being singletons. Germline CDR1 is SGHDT and CDR2 is YYEEEE. The CDR3 runs to 16 residues. V was pared by 2 bases and J by 0 bases, with 7 bases of the junction left unmatched. The origin of this receptor is a human donor in a cohort sampled during active COVID-19. Material: peripheral blood. The J gene is TRBJ1-1, the V gene TRBV5-6; 7 nucleotides align to TRBD1. The CDR3 protein is CASSLKNRGVNTEAFF. The DNA of the CDR3 is TGTGCCAGCAGCTTAAAAAACAGGGGAGTGAACACTGAAGCTTTCTTT.